Listed below are T cell receptor beta chains from one sample, sequenced in a study of T cells in Graves' hyperthyroidism and ophthalmopathy. TCRdb passed the multiplex PCR reads through MiXCR, listing each CDR3 protein once. Among about 710,000 distinct CDR3 sequences listed, approximately 16% were seen once. The sequenced sample consisted of blood. Receptors originate from a man aged 18 to 30 with Graves' hyperthyroidism. Both conserved end residues are part of each CDR3. A D gene is named only where the DNA matches it firmly. Expanded clones get a size class; other rows say once, few or many, or leave the size out.

v_call,d_call,j_call,clone_size,cdr3_nt,cdr3_aa
TRBV3-1,TRBD2,TRBJ2-1,few,TGTGCCAGCAGCCACACGGGAACTAGCGGGAGGATCTACAATGAGCAGTTCTTC,CASSHTGTSGRIYNEQFF
TRBV7-9,TRBD1,TRBJ2-7,many,TGTGCCAGCAGCGCACCGGGACAGGGCTCCCACGAGCAGTACTTC,CASSAPGQGSHEQYF
TRBV10-3,-,TRBJ1-2,few,TGTGCCATCAGCTCCGGGACACCTGCTAACTATGGCTACACCTTC,CAISSGTPANYGYTF
TRBV6-2/TRBV6-3,TRBD1,TRBJ2-1,many,TGTGCCAGCAGGCGGACAGGGAACTCCTACAATGAGCAGTTCTTC,CASRRTGNSYNEQFF
TRBV9,-,TRBJ2-6,few,TGTGCCAGCAGCGCCAGGGGTTCTGGGGCCAACGTCCTGACTTTC,CASSARGSGANVLTF
TRBV10-3,-,TRBJ2-3,once,TGTGCCAGCAGCCCCAGGGACCTGTTTCTCACAGATACGCAGTATTTT,CASSPRDLFLTDTQYF
TRBV28,-,TRBJ1-3,few,TGTGCCAGCAGTTTCCCAGGGAGTTCTGGAAACACCATATATTTT,CASSFPGSSGNTIYF
TRBV30,-,TRBJ2-1,few,TGTGCCTGGACCGGGGATAACCCCCCGGGGGAGCAGTTCTTC,CAWTGDNPPGEQFF
TRBV28,TRBD1,TRBJ2-5,few,TGTGCCAGCAGTTTACAGGGGGCGGAGGAGACCCAGTACTTC,CASSLQGAEETQYF
TRBV28,TRBD2,TRBJ2-1,many,TGTGCCAGCAGTTTTGCTCTAGCGGAGGCTTCCTACAATGAGCAGTTCTTC,CASSFALAEASYNEQFF
TRBV6-1,-,TRBJ2-7,few,TGTGCCAGCAGCGACCCAGGGAAGCAACATTCCTACGAGCAGTACTTC,CASSDPGKQHSYEQYF
TRBV7-2,-,TRBJ1-1,many,TGTGCCAGCAGCTCGGCCTTAAACACTGAAGCTTTCTTT,CASSSALNTEAFF
TRBV14,-,TRBJ2-7,-,TGTGCCAGCAGCCAAGCAAGAGGCAAATCCTTAGTCGAGCAGTACTTC,CASSQARGKSLVEQYF
TRBV7-6,TRBD1,TRBJ2-7,few,TGTGCCAGCAGCTTTGGCAGGGGGTCCGAGCAGTACTTC,CASSFGRGSEQYF
TRBV19,-,TRBJ1-4,few,TGTGCCAGTAGTCCCTCATGGGGGGGCGCGGGGACTAATGAAAAACTGTTTTTT,CASSPSWGGAGTNEKLFF
TRBV28,-,TRBJ2-1,many,TGTGCCAGCAGTTTAGGGAGGAAGGGGGAGTGGTATGAGCAGTTCTTC,CASSLGRKGEWYEQFF